The 10 T cell receptor beta chains in this list originate from one sample, sequenced in a study of T cell responses to AZD1222 COVID-19 vaccine. Libraries were prepared by immunoSEQ multiplex PCR; TCRdb keeps only in-frame clonotypes and omits some of them. The sample carries 150,000 to 200,000 clones, around 94% recorded once. The sample in question was peripheral blood, obtained on day 0 of AZD1222 vaccination. These receptors were collected from an adult in good health.

This clone was seen a few times. This chain connects TRBV10-3 to TRBJ2-7, with D possibly TRBD1 on 6 matching bases. The CDR3 is 13 residues long. Germline loops: CDR1 ENHRY, CDR2 SYGVKD. V shed 5 bases and J shed 7 bases, with 15 bases lying between them. The CDR3, as DNA: TGTGCCATCAGTTTACAGGGTTGGGGGGAGCAGTACTTC. This codes for CAISLQGWGEQYF.

The V call is TRBV7-9, the J call TRBJ2-1; D is unclear. Germline V gene sequence: CDR1 SEHNR, CDR2 FQNEAQ (reference sequence). The CDR3 consists of 12 residues. V gave up 6 bases and J gave up 5 bases, with 8 bases separating them. The CDR3 reads CASSTSDNEQFF. The CDR3 DNA is TGTGCCAGCAGTACTTCCGACAATGAGCAGTTCTTC.

This clone was detected only once. The J gene is TRBJ2-7, the V gene TRBV18, with unresolved D. Trimming stripped 6 bases from V and 2 bases from J, with 14 bases between. Germline CDR1 KGHSH, CDR2 LQKENI. The CDR3 extends over 14 amino acids. CDR3 DNA sequence: TGTGCCAGCTCGAACCAAGGCGGCACCTACGAGCAGTACTTC. As protein: CASSNQGGTYEQYF.

The chain couples TRBV10-3 to TRBJ2-7, with 10 bases fitting TRBD2. Germline assignment: CDR1 ENHRY and CDR2 SYGVKD. The CDR3 runs to 16 residues. The ends lost 4 bases at V and 0 bases at J; junction bases unmatched: 6. CDR3 sequence (DNA): TGTGCCATCAGTGTCGCTAGCGGGGGCATCTCCTACGAGCAGTACTTC. Amino acid sequence: CAISVASGGISYEQYF.

V is TRBV6-1 and J is TRBJ1-1; D is uncertain. The germline CDR1 and CDR2 sequences are MNHNS and SASEGT. V lost 1 base and J lost 3, with 6 bases in between. This CDR3 is built from 13 residues. The CDR3 spells CASSEGVDTEAFF. CDR3 nucleotides: TGTGCCAGCAGTGAAGGGGTGGACACTGAAGCTTTCTTT.

The chain carries TRBV15 and TRBJ2-3; D is uncertain. V gave up 0 bases and J gave up 5 bases, with 9 bases separating them. The germline gives CDR1 LNHNV, CDR2 YYDKDF (reference sequence). This CDR3 has 14 amino acids. The CDR3 region has the DNA TGTGCCACCAGCAGAGATCGCGGAGTAGATACGCAGTATTTT. Its translation: CATSRDRGVDTQYF.

V and J are TRBV19 and TRBJ1-6, with D hard to call. Germline CDR1 is LNHDA and CDR2 is SQIVND (reference sequence). The CDR3 extends over 13 amino acids. The V end lost 1 base, the J end lost 9 bases, and 7 bases lay between the germline ends. The CDR3 loop reads CASSIGVTSPLHF. The CDR3 bases are TGTGCCAGTAGTATAGGGGTTACTTCACCCCTCCACTTT.

V is TRBV19 and J is TRBJ1-5, with no clear D. Looked up from germline, CDR1 is LNHDA and CDR2 is SQIVND (reference sequence). The length of the CDR3 is 14 residues. Trimming took 11 bases from V and 6 from J, leaving 20 bases between them. The CDR3 DNA reads TGTGCCGGAGCCGAGGGTGGGTTGGGTCAGCCCCAGCATTTT. The encoded protein is CAGAEGGLGQPQHF. The full variable domain, in which reference TRBV19 and TRBJ1-5 provide the parts outside the CDR3, is DGGITQSPKYLFRKEGQNVTLSCEQNLNHDAMYWYRQDPGQGLRLIYYSQIVNDFQKGDIAEGYSVSREKKESFPLTVTSAQKNPTAFYLCAGAEGGLGQPQHFGDGTRLSIL.

Only one count was recorded for this clone. This chain links TRBV30 with TRBJ2-5, with 7 bases aligning to TRBD2. Germline CDR1 reads GTSNPN; CDR2 reads SVGIG (reference sequence). The CDR3 has 13 residues. V was pared by 4 bases and J by 3 bases, with 5 bases of the junction left unmatched. The CDR3 region is CAWNREVEETQYF. For the CDR3, the DNA is TGTGCCTGGAATCGGGAGGTCGAAGAGACCCAGTACTTC.

This sequence joins TRBV7-9 and TRBJ2-1; D ambiguous. V dropped 3 bases and J dropped 10 bases, with 7 bases sitting between them. The CDR3 is 11 residues long. CDR1 is SEHNR, CDR2 FQNEAQ, per germline (reference sequence). CDR3 nucleotides: TGTGCCAGCAGCTTCCGGAAGGAGCAGTTCTTC. This codes for CASSFRKEQFF.